What follows are 18 T cell receptor beta chains derived from one specimen sequenced in a study of cytomegalovirus exposure and HLA in healthy donors. Primers: 60 Vbeta forward and 13 Jbeta reverse. The assay was immunoSEQ multiplex PCR, and TCRdb's table has in-frame clones only and misses some. This table holds 150,000 or so clones, 75% to 80% found once. Sequenced input: PBMCs. The receptors here all came from a male donor in good health and CMV-seronegative.

The CDR3 loop is CASSLALSTSGTYEQYF. CDR3 nucleotides: TGTGCCAGCAGCTTGGCGCTATCCACTAGCGGGACCTACGAGCAGTACTTC. The J gene is TRBJ2-7, the V gene TRBV7-9; 10 bases match TRBD2. Trimming took 3 bases from V and 2 from J; bases not matched to a gene: 10. The CDR3 runs 17 residues. Germline V gene data show CDR1 as SEHNR and CDR2 as FQNEAQ (reference sequence).

This clone was observed a few times. This chain links TRBV7-3 with TRBJ2-2; possible D gene TRBD2, 7 bases. The CDR3 has 17 residues. From germline, CDR1 is SGHTA and CDR2 FQGTGA. V was cut by 0 bases and J by 1 base, with 12 bases left in between. For the CDR3, the DNA is TGTGCCAGCAGCTTAACGGGGGGGCCCGGGAACACCGGGGAGCTGTTTTTT. Its protein is CASSLTGGPGNTGELFF.

The chain uses TRBV11-2 and TRBJ1-5; possible D gene TRBD1, 5 bases. This CDR3 has 16 residues. CDR1 is SGHAT, CDR2 FQNNGV, per germline. V gave up 0 bases and J gave up 4 bases, with 13 bases separating them. CDR3 loop: CASSLDSGHQNQPQHF. In DNA, the CDR3 is TGTGCCAGCAGCTTAGATAGCGGACACCAAAATCAGCCCCAGCATTTT.

This chain uses TRBV20-1 with TRBJ1-4; perhaps TRBD1 as D (6 bases). The CDR3 is 11 residues long. Germline CDR1 is DFQATT and CDR2 is SNEGSKA (reference sequence). Trimming shortened V by 6 bases and J by 15 bases, and 17 bases separated the two germline ends. CDR3 loop: CSASSLPGVFF. For the CDR3, the DNA is TGCAGTGCCTCATCCCTCCCAGGGGTGTTTTTT.

The V and J genes are TRBV7-8 and TRBJ2-3, with D perhaps matching TRBD2 (6 bases). The CDR3 runs 14 residues. Germline V CDR1 and CDR2: SGHVS, FQNEAQ. The V gene lost 3 bases and the J gene lost 6 bases, with 13 bases spanning the gap. The CDR3 region is CASSLDRERDTQYF. CDR3 coding DNA: TGTGCCAGCAGCTTGGACCGGGAGAGGGATACGCAGTATTTT.

V and J are TRBV2 and TRBJ2-1; 10 bases map to TRBD2. The germline gives CDR1 SNHLY, CDR2 FYNNEI. Losses at the gene ends were 10 bases for V and 4 bases for J; bases not matched to a gene: 4. The CDR3 has 13 amino acids. Here the CDR3 reads CATKREGYNEQFF. The CDR3 nucleotides are TGTGCCACCAAGCGGGAGGGTTACAATGAGCAGTTCTTC.

This chain uses TRBV27 with TRBJ2-5; D ambiguous. The J call may be incorrect, as the DNA end agrees better with TRBJ2-7. Germline-derived CDR1 and CDR2 are MNHEY and SMNVEV (reference sequence). The CDR3 has 15 amino acids. In DNA, the CDR3 is TGTGCCAGCAGCTCCCCTTCTATCGCATCCTACGAGCAGTACTTC. It specifies CASSSPSIASYEQYF.

The rearrangement links TRBV9 to TRBJ2-6; 9 nucleotides line up with TRBD2. CDR3 length equals 18 residues. V lost 0 bases, J lost 4 bases, and 8 bases stayed unmatched. The germline V gene encodes CDR1 SGDLS and CDR2 YYNGEE. CDR3 sequence reads: CASSVGASGILGANVLTF. The CDR3 DNA reads TGTGCCAGCAGCGTAGGCGCTAGCGGGATCTTGGGGGCCAACGTCCTGACTTTC. The full variable domain, with the rest looked up from reference TRBV9 and TRBJ2-6, is DSGVTQTPKHLITATGQRVTLRCSPRSGDLSVYWYQQSLDQGLQFLIQYYNGEERAKGNILERFSAQQFPDLHSELNLSSLELGDSALYFCASSVGASGILGANVLTFGAGSRLTVL.

The gene calls are TRBV12-5 and TRBJ1-5, with a weak D call TRBD1 (5 bases). V was shortened by 1 base and J by 6 bases, with 19 bases between the two germline ends. The germline V gene encodes CDR1 LGHNT and CDR2 FRNRAP. This CDR3 is 17 amino acids long. In DNA, the CDR3 is TGTGCTAGTGGTTTGGCACCGGGGACTATGGGGAGTCAGCCCCAGCATTTT. Protein: CASGLAPGTMGSQPQHF.

The V and J genes are TRBV7-8 and TRBJ2-5; a weak D match, TRBD2 (6 bases). This CDR3 has 14 residues. V lost 1 base and J 4 bases, leaving 10 bases between the germline ends. Germline CDR1 and CDR2: SGHVS and FQNEAQ. The CDR3 DNA follows: TGTGCCAGCAGCTTAGGCATGGGGGGAGAGACCCAGTACTTC. Amino acids: CASSLGMGGETQYF.

J is TRBJ1-1 and V is TRBV29-1; weak D call: TRBD1 (5 bases). The germline V and J ends were trimmed by 2 bases and 0 bases, with 10 bases remaining between them. Germline CDR1 SQVTM, CDR2 ANQGSEA. This CDR3 comprises 14 residues. Written as DNA, the CDR3 is TGCAGCGTTGAAAGGGAGGGACTGAACACTGAAGCTTTCTTT. This encodes CSVEREGLNTEAFF.

This clone was counted only a few times. The chain uses TRBV11-3 and TRBJ1-1, with 7 bases lining up with TRBD1. The V and J ends lost 5 bases and 1 base, in that order; junction bases with no gene match: 10. CDR3 size: 16 residues. Germline V gene sequence: CDR1 SGHNT, CDR2 YENEEA. The CDR3 region is CASSGLFGQENTEAFF. Written as DNA, the CDR3 is TGTGCCAGCAGCGGGCTGTTCGGACAGGAGAACACTGAAGCTTTCTTT.

This sequence joins TRBV18 and TRBJ1-3; D not resolved. Germline assignment: CDR1 KGHSH and CDR2 LQKENI. The ends were cut back, 3 bases at V and 1 base at J, with 16 bases in the middle. The CDR3 spans 17 residues. CDR3 amino acids: CASSPNTAGGSGNTIYF. CDR3 coding DNA: TGTGCCAGCTCACCCAATACCGCGGGCGGTTCTGGAAACACCATATATTTT.

CDR3 sequence (DNA): TGTGCCAGCCGACAGGGGGGTAACAATGAGCAGTTCTTC. Encoded protein: CASRQGGNNEQFF. The V gene is TRBV2, the J gene TRBJ2-1, with 9 bases fitting TRBD1. Germline values: CDR1 SNHLY, CDR2 FYNNEI. This CDR3 contains 13 residues. J was trimmed by 5 bases and V by 8 bases; bases with no gene match: 4. The full variable domain, with the rest looked up from reference TRBV2 and TRBJ2-1, is EPEVTQTPSHQVTQMGQEVILRCVPISNHLYFYWYRQILGQKVEFLVSFYNNEISEKSEIFDDQFSVERPDGSNFTLKIRSTKLEDSAMYFCASRQGGNNEQFFGPGTRLTVL.

J is TRBJ2-3 and V is TRBV10-3; D is unclear. Trimming removed 2 bases at V and 1 base at J, with 10 bases between. Germline loops: CDR1 ENHRY, CDR2 SYGVKD. This CDR3 is 15 amino acids long. DNA for the CDR3: TGTGCCATCAGTGAGGGTGAGGCGGGCACAGATACGCAGTATTTT. Encoded protein: CAISEGEAGTDTQYF.

This clone was counted a few times. J is TRBJ2-6 and V is TRBV6-1; the D is unclear. The ends were cut back, 7 bases at V and 0 bases at J, with 7 bases in the middle. Germline CDR1 MNHNS, CDR2 SASEGT. This CDR3 has 14 amino acids. DNA of the CDR3: TGTGCCAGCACACGGAGCTCTGGGGCCAACGTCCTGACTTTC. The encoded protein is CASTRSSGANVLTF.

A remark on this clone: The junction departs from germline at one end; a sequencing error may be responsible. The chain is built from TRBV18 and TRBJ2-1; the match to TRBD2 covers 7 bases. The CDR3 is made up of 18 amino acids. Germline CDR1 is KGHSH and CDR2 is LQKENI. This CDR3 is CASSPPRGTTTPDNEQFF. The CDR3 DNA is TGTGCCAGCTCCCCACCCCGGGGGACTACGACCCCTGACAATGAGCAGTTCTTC.

The V call is TRBV29-1, the J call TRBJ2-3; D not resolved. The CDR3 contains 11 residues. The V gene's germline CDR1 is SQVTM and CDR2 ANQGSEA. V shed 7 bases and J shed 1 base, with 6 bases lying between them. The chain's CDR3 is CSAPGTDTQYF. DNA for the CDR3: TGCAGCGCCCCAGGCACAGATACGCAGTATTTT.